This TCR beta chain was captured by sequencing in a study of PD-1 blockade in mismatch repair-deficient tumors. The overall study: All were previously treated, progressing patients with 12 mismatch repair-deficient cancer types.

Method: immunoSEQ multiplex PCR; TCRdb's copy keeps in-frame clones and lacks some. Here the sample spans some 110,000 clones, 65% to 80% being singletons. This clone has only a few counts. Its antigen remains unidentified. PCR or immunohistochemistry showed mismatch repair deficiency in every enrolled patient. Study-wide results and limits: Tumor-resident clones, often undetectable pretreatment in blood, expanded then contracted after pembrolizumab.

The clonotype comes from an adult with mismatch repair-deficient cancer. Specimen: peripheral blood, collected 60 weeks after starting pembrolizumab.

The CDR3 DNA is TGTGCCAGCAGCCCCAATAGCGGGAGTTCCTACAATGAGCAGTTCTTC. Protein product: CASSPNSGSSYNEQFF. V usage is TRBV9 and J usage is TRBJ2-1; 9 nucleotides agree with TRBD2. Unmatched junction bases numbered 6, after V lost 4 bases and J lost 1 base. Looked up from germline, CDR1 is SGDLS and CDR2 is YYNGEE. The CDR3 has 16 amino acids.